This T cell receptor beta chain is from a study of shared clonotypes between healthy human individuals. For the study at large: Contributing individuals were two females and a few males aged 18 to 49.

A few counts support this clone. Every subset had its genomic DNA shared out evenly among several immunoSEQ plates. Sequencing was performed with immunoSEQ multiplex PCR; in TCRdb, only in-frame clones are kept and a portion is missing. The top ten hold less than 2% of the sample, which has 600,000 to 750,000 clones, approximately 79% seen once. V gave up 0 bases and J gave up 4 bases, with 6 bases separating them. The CDR3 covers 14 residues. The germline V gene has CDR1 SGHTA and CDR2 FQGTGA. The sample taken for sequencing was memory CD4+ T cells sorted from blood. As for subset: CD45RA-negative fraction. J is TRBJ2-2 and V is TRBV7-3, with D unclear. This TCR was recovered from a woman in her 30s in good health. In DNA, the CDR3 is TGTGCCAGCAGCTTAACGTTAGCCACCGGGGAGCTGTTTTTT. Its translation is CASSLTLATGELFF.